A single sample is the source of the 18 T cell receptor beta chains below, sequenced in a study of T cell responses to AZD1222 COVID-19 vaccine. This table comes from immunoSEQ multiplex PCR, and its TCRdb copy is limited to in-frame clones, with some not included. This sample has 52,000 or so clones, with about 88% found just once. The material sequenced was peripheral blood, taken on day 0 of AZD1222 vaccination. These receptors were taken from an adult in good health.

The count of this clone is one. This chain links TRBV19 with TRBJ2-3; maybe TRBD2 (6 bases). There are 15 residues in the CDR3. The V gene's germline CDR1 is LNHDA and CDR2 SQIVND (reference sequence). V lost 3 bases, J lost 5 bases, and 15 bases lay in between. The CDR3 nucleotides are TGTGCCAGTAGTATGCGTGTAGGGACTCGAGATACGCAGTATTTT. This encodes CASSMRVGTRDTQYF.

This chain links TRBV28 with TRBJ1-5; D ambiguous. The germline V gene encodes CDR1 MDHEN and CDR2 SYDVKM. The CDR3 has 15 amino acids. Trimming shortened V by 7 bases and J by 0 bases, and 13 bases separated the two germline ends. CDR3 bases: TGTGCCAGCATATTCCGGGAATCTAGCAATCAGCCCCAGCATTTT. Translated: CASIFRESSNQPQHF.

This sequence joins TRBV13 and TRBJ2-1, with D possibly matching TRBD2 (5 bases). Trimming cost V 1 base and J 2 bases, with 24 bases left between them. Per germline, CDR1 PRHDT and CDR2 FYEKMQ (reference sequence). The CDR3 totals 20 residues. CDR3 residues: CASSLEVELLREGTYNEQFF. DNA of the CDR3: TGTGCCAGCAGCTTAGAGGTGGAGTTGCTTCGGGAAGGCACCTACAATGAGCAGTTCTTC.

There are a few counts of this clone. The chain links TRBV2 to TRBJ2-1, with a tentative D call TRBD2 (6 bases). From germline, CDR1 is SNHLY and CDR2 FYNNEI. V lost 3 bases and J 6 bases, leaving 12 bases between the germline ends. The CDR3 runs to 14 residues. This chain's CDR3 is CASSEMRDFNEQFF. The CDR3 bases are TGTGCCAGCAGTGAGATGAGGGACTTCAATGAGCAGTTCTTC.

The chain couples TRBV18 to TRBJ1-4; 8 bases are a match to TRBD1. This CDR3 region has 17 residues. Germline V gives CDR1 KGHSH, CDR2 LQKENI. V was pared by 2 bases and J by 5 bases, with 10 bases of the junction left unmatched. The CDR3 nucleotides are TGTGCCAGCTCACCAGAGACCGGGACAGGATTGAATGAAAAACTGTTTTTT. This sequence encodes CASSPETGTGLNEKLFF.

V gene TRBV4-2 combines with J gene TRBJ1-1; D perhaps matches TRBD1 (5 bases). The CDR3 loop spans 13 amino acids. Germline V gene lookup returns CDR1 LGHNA and CDR2 YNFKEQ. Trimming left V 0 bases short and J 6 bases short, with 8 bases between. The CDR3 here is CASSQEWGAEAFF. The CDR3, as DNA: TGTGCCAGCAGCCAAGAATGGGGGGCTGAAGCTTTCTTT.

The rearrangement links TRBV28 to TRBJ2-7; 7 nucleotides align to TRBD1. The germline gives CDR1 MDHEN, CDR2 SYDVKM. The CDR3 spans 14 residues. V shed 10 bases, J shed 1 base, and the junction held 10 bases outside the gene matches. The CDR3 sequence: CATRGGQESYEQYF. The DNA of the CDR3 is TGTGCCACCCGAGGCGGACAGGAATCCTACGAGCAGTACTTC.

The J gene is TRBJ1-3, the V gene TRBV19; D remains unclear. From germline, CDR1 is LNHDA and CDR2 SQIVND (reference sequence). Trimming removed 4 bases at V and 0 bases at J, with 4 bases between. The CDR3 runs 13 residues. The CDR3 nucleotides read TGTGCCAGTAGTAGGGTCTCTGGAAACACCATATATTTT. It is translated as CASSRVSGNTIYF.

V usage is TRBV7-3 and J usage is TRBJ1-1, with 7 bases aligning to TRBD1. The CDR3 has 13 amino acids. Trimming took 5 bases from V and 4 from J; bases not matched to a gene: 4. Germline CDR1 is SGHTA and CDR2 is FQGTGA. The CDR3 DNA follows: TGTGCCAGCAGCCAACAGGGGACCACTGAAGCTTTCTTT. Protein sequence: CASSQQGTTEAFF.

CDR3 coding DNA: TGCGCCAGCAGTGAGACCCGCAGCTATGGCTACACCTTC. Translation: CASSETRSYGYTF. The rearrangement uses TRBV10-1 and TRBJ1-2, with D uncertain. From germline, CDR1 is WNHNN and CDR2 SYGVQD (reference sequence). The length of the CDR3 is 13 residues. Trimming removed 2 bases at V and 4 bases at J, with 8 bases between.

The chain uses TRBV29-1 and TRBJ1-2, with TRBD1 matching 12 bases. Losses at the gene ends were 4 bases for V and 8 bases for J; bases not matched to a gene: 8. CDR3 length equals 14 residues. The V gene's germline CDR1 is SQVTM and CDR2 ANQGSEA. CDR3 in amino acids: CSVGGTGGAGGYTF. The CDR3 nucleotides read TGCAGCGTTGGGGGGACAGGGGGCGCGGGCGGCTACACCTTC.

The rearrangement links TRBV18 to TRBJ2-1, with D possibly being TRBD2 (5 bases). Germline V CDR1 and CDR2: KGHSH, LQKENI. This CDR3 region has 13 residues. Trimming cost V 0 bases and J 10 bases, with 10 bases left between them. This chain's CDR3 is CASSPPSTGEQFF. The CDR3 DNA reads TGTGCCAGCTCACCACCGAGCACGGGAGAGCAGTTCTTC.

The chain couples TRBV7-2 to TRBJ1-5; perhaps TRBD1 as D (5 bases). V was shortened by 3 bases and J by 4 bases, with 10 bases between the two germline ends. The CDR3 runs 14 residues. Germline V lookup: CDR1 SGHTA, CDR2 FQGNSA. The CDR3 DNA is TGTGCCAGCAGCTTTCGCGGGACGAATCAGCCCCAGCATTTT. Encoded protein: CASSFRGTNQPQHF.

The table lists this clone with a few counts. The genes are TRBV29-1 and TRBJ2-5; tentative D call: TRBD1 (5 bases). This CDR3 has 14 residues. CDR1 and CDR2 from the germline V gene are SQVTM and ANQGSEA. V shed 4 bases and J shed 5 bases, with 17 bases lying between them. The DNA of the CDR3 is TGCAGCGTTGCTGACAGATTATTCTGGGAGACCCAGTACTTC. Translating it yields CSVADRLFWETQYF.

CDR3 DNA: TGTGCCAGCAGCTCTAGCGGGCTAAGCACAGATACGCAGTATTTT. Amino acid sequence: CASSSSGLSTDTQYF. The chain is built from TRBV7-2 and TRBJ2-3; 8 bases line up with TRBD2. Germline CDR1 SGHTA, CDR2 FQGNSA. The CDR3 is made up of 15 amino acids. V dropped 4 bases and J dropped 0; count of bases not matched to a gene: 3.

The V and J genes are TRBV11-2 and TRBJ2-3, with D perhaps matching TRBD2 (5 bases). The CDR3 length is 13 residues. The germline V gene encodes CDR1 SGHAT and CDR2 FQNNGV. V lost 5 bases, J lost 10 bases, and 16 bases lay in between. CDR3 amino acids: CASSADPTRAQYF. CDR3 DNA sequence: TGTGCCAGCAGCGCAGATCCCACGCGGGCGCAGTATTTT.

This clone was observed a few times. CDR3 DNA sequence: TGTGCCAGTAGCGGTCGGTTCTCCTACAATGAGCAGTTCTTC. Translated: CASSGRFSYNEQFF. The chain recombines TRBV19 with TRBJ2-1; D unclear. V was trimmed by 6 bases and J by 0 bases, leaving 9 bases between them. CDR1 is LNHDA, CDR2 SQIVND, per germline (reference sequence). CDR3 length: 14 amino acids.

The chain combines TRBV3-1 (or the pseudogene TRBV3-2) with TRBJ2-3; 7 bases fit TRBD2. The CDR3 is 16 residues long. Unmatched junction bases numbered 6, after V lost 1 base and J lost 2 bases. Germline V gene data show CDR1 as LGHDT and CDR2 as YNNKEL (reference sequence). The CDR3: CASSQGGSWDTDTQYF. For the CDR3, the DNA is TGTGCCAGCAGCCAAGGCGGGAGTTGGGACACAGATACGCAGTATTTT.